This T cell receptor beta chain stems from a study of blood T cell repertoires in COVID-19. Overall study: COVID-19 samples collected from the United States, Italy and Spain covered acute and convalescent phases. Sources were T cells, B-cell-depleted T cells, or PBMCs; the material itself was cDNA or gDNA.

The V gene's germline CDR1 is SSHAT and CDR2 FNYEAQ (reference sequence). The CDR3 loop spans 16 amino acids. A remark on this clone: A junction boundary mismatches the germline segment, possibly from a read error.

The authors' processing: Amplified reference gene primers provided the basis for estimating nucleated cell counts. The table came from immunoSEQ multiplex PCR; TCRdb's copy has only in-frame clones and leaves some out. From that table come the V and J calls and clone size; the DNA was used to work out D and trimming. The table lists 200,000 or so clones, 80% to 85% of them singletons. The clonotype originates from a woman in her 30s with acute or convalescent COVID-19. The rearrangement joins TRBV7-7 to TRBJ2-2, with TRBD1 matching over 7 bases. The sequenced material came from peripheral blood. The CDR3 DNA follows: TGTGCTAGCAGCTTATCGAGGGGGCGTAACACCGGGGAGCTGTTTTTT. Translating gives CASSLSRGRNTGELFF.